The present TCR beta chain was sequenced within a study of blood T cell repertoires in COVID-19. This CDR3 has 15 residues. Germline trimming cut 5 bases from V and 8 bases from J; bases unmatched to any gene: 8. CDR1 is SGHRS, CDR2 YFSETQ, per germline. Only in-frame clones appear in the TCRdb table, and some are missing; sequencing was by immunoSEQ multiplex PCR. The data show about 140,000 clones, with roughly 76% seen just once and approximately 9% held by the top ten. The clonotype was recovered from a woman between 45 and 65 years old with active or convalescent COVID-19. Sequencing input: peripheral blood. The chain joins TRBV5-1 to TRBJ1-6; 9 bases agree with TRBD1. The CDR3 region has the DNA TGCGCCAGCAGTGAGGGGACAGGGACGCATTCACCCCTCCACTTT. Amino acid sequence: CASSEGTGTHSPLHF. Together with reference TRBV5-1 and TRBJ1-6, the CDR3 gives the full variable domain: KAGVTQTPRYLIKTRGQQVTLSCSPISGHRSVSWYQQTPGQGLQFLFEYFSETQRNKGNFPGRFSGRQFSNSRSEMNVSTLELGDSALYLCASSEGTGTHSPLHFGNGTRLTVT.